Listed below are T cell receptor beta chains from one sample, sequenced in a study of regulatory T cells in long-lasting Graves disease. MiXCR, applied by TCRdb to the multiplex PCR reads, yields one record per CDR3 protein. The sample includes under 400,000 distinct CDR3 sequences, approximately 16% of them seen just once. These data are also associated with another study on T cells in Graves' hyperthyroidism and ophthalmopathy.

Sample: peripheral blood mononuclear cells (PBMCs), taken at new diagnosis, from a patient treated with antithyroid drugs. The source is a middle-aged man with Graves disease. The CDR3 runs from the conserved cysteine through the conserved F or W. Fields, in order: CDR3 protein, CDR3 DNA, V gene, J gene, D gene, clone size. D genes are given only for firm matches. Rows may omit the clone size; those that give it use once, few, many or a size class.

CASKLRDRGAGTQYF	TGTGCCAGTAAGCTCCGGGACAGGGGAGCGGGAACGCAGTATTTT	TRBV2	TRBJ2-3	TRBD1	.
CSARPGARADTQYF	TGCAGTGCTAGACCCGGGGCCCGTGCAGATACGCAGTATTTT	TRBV20-1	TRBJ2-3	.	few
CASREGSYEQYF	TGTGCCAGCAGGGAAGGCTCCTATGAGCAGTACTTC	TRBV28	TRBJ2-7	.	many
CASSRPTTGSYEQYF	TGCGCCAGCAGCCGACCCACGACAGGGTCCTACGAGCAGTACTTC	TRBV4-1	TRBJ2-7	TRBD1	.
CASSDQGGNTGELFF	TGTGCCAGCAGTGATCAGGGAGGGAACACCGGGGAGCTGTTTTTT	TRBV2	TRBJ2-2	.	.
CASRDPSGGNSPLHF	TGTGCCAGCAGAGACCCGTCGGGGGGAAATTCACCCCTCCACTTT	TRBV6-1	TRBJ1-6	.	.
CSAVSGGAFYEQYF	TGCAGTGCTGTTAGCGGGGGGGCCTTCTACGAGCAGTACTTC	TRBV20-1	TRBJ2-7	TRBD2	.
CASSRPRGRNQPQHF	TGTGCCAGCAGCCGCCCCCGGGGGCGGAATCAGCCCCAGCATTTT	TRBV7-2	TRBJ1-5	.	.
CASRDWVFYEQFF	TGTGCCAGCAGGGACTGGGTGTTCTACGAGCAGTTCTTC	TRBV11-2	TRBJ2-1	.	many
CASSLVGRAYEQYF	TGCGCCAGCAGCTTGGTGGGCAGAGCCTACGAGCAGTACTTC	TRBV5-1	TRBJ2-7	.	many
CASSRPGGSEQFF	TGTGCCAGCAGCCGACCCGGGGGGAGTGAGCAGTTCTTC	TRBV7-9	TRBJ2-1	TRBD2	many
CASSRGGMGTEAFF	TGTGCCAGCTCACGAGGCGGGATGGGGACTGAAGCTTTCTTT	TRBV18	TRBJ1-1	.	many
CSARARGASGGSGLFSYEQYF	TGCAGTGCTAGAGCCCGAGGGGCTAGCGGGGGTTCCGGGCTTTTTTCTTACGAGCAGTACTTC	TRBV20-1	TRBJ2-7	TRBD2	few
CASSPDGSNNEQFF	TGTGCCAGCAGCCCGGACGGTAGCAACAATGAGCAGTTCTTC	TRBV4-2	TRBJ2-1	.	.
CAISESQAQETQYF	TGTGCCATCAGTGAGTCCCAAGCCCAAGAGACCCAGTACTTC	TRBV10-3	TRBJ2-5	.	.
CASSLRGISTDTQYF	TGTGCCAGCAGTCTCCGGGGGATAAGCACAGATACGCAGTATTTT	TRBV6-1	TRBJ2-3	.	few
CASSFNPSGVGTDTQYF	TGTGCCAGCAGCTTTAATCCTAGCGGGGTGGGCACAGATACGCAGTATTTT	TRBV7-2	TRBJ2-3	TRBD2	many
CASSLYRAGYGELFF	TGTGCCAGCAGTTTGTACAGGGCAGGATACGGGGAGCTGTTTTTT	TRBV12-3/TRBV12-4	TRBJ2-2	.	once
CASSRQGYYNEQFF	TGTGCCAGCAGCCGGCAGGGGTACTACAATGAGCAGTTCTTC	TRBV11-1	TRBJ2-1	.	many
CASSPFRGFRGNTIYF	TGTGCCAGCAGCCCCTTCCGAGGGTTCAGGGGAAACACCATATATTTT	TRBV3-1	TRBJ1-3	.	many
CASSHQFLLAGADEQYF	TGTGCCAGCAGCCACCAGTTCCTACTAGCGGGGGCGGATGAGCAGTACTTC	TRBV27	TRBJ2-7	TRBD2	many
CASRARAPYNEQFF	TGTGCCAGCAGGGCCCGGGCCCCTTACAATGAGCAGTTCTTC	TRBV28	TRBJ2-1	.	.
CSVVVQGGSYGYTF	TGCAGCGTTGTCGTGCAGGGAGGGAGCTATGGCTACACCTTC	TRBV29-1	TRBJ1-2	.	many
CSAPLPGTRSYEQYF	TGCAGTGCCCCACTGCCCGGGACTCGTTCCTACGAGCAGTACTTC	TRBV20-1	TRBJ2-7	.	many
CASSLEMDTEAFF	TGTGCCAGCAGCTTAGAAATGGACACTGAAGCTTTCTTT	TRBV7-9	TRBJ1-1	.	many
CASSLSGGLNTQYF	TGTGCCAGCAGCTTATCGGGGGGGCTAAATACGCAGTATTTT	TRBV7-2	TRBJ2-3	TRBD2	many
CASSSRDRNTEAFF	TGTGCCAGCAGTAGCCGGGACAGGAACACTGAAGCTTTCTTT	TRBV27	TRBJ1-1	TRBD1	many
CASSLTKGPGYTF	TGTGCCAGCAGCTTAACGAAGGGGCCTGGCTACACCTTC	TRBV11-2	TRBJ1-2	.	many
CASRGRGGASYEQYF	TGTGCCAGCCGGGGACGCGGGGGGGCATCCTACGAGCAGTACTTC	TRBV6-1	TRBJ2-7	TRBD2	.
CASSVEGGQQFF	TGTGCCAGCAGCGTAGAAGGGGGGCAGCAGTTCTTC	TRBV9	TRBJ2-1	.	few
CAWSVLGDYGYTF	TGTGCCTGGAGTGTACTCGGGGACTATGGCTACACCTTC	TRBV30	TRBJ1-2	.	many
CASSALGLVFHNEQFF	TGTGCCAGCAGTGCCTTGGGACTAGTTTTCCACAATGAGCAGTTCTTC	TRBV2	TRBJ2-1	TRBD2	.
CASSYSTLRTAWRTEAFF	TGTGCCAGCAGTTACTCAACCCTTAGGACCGCTTGGCGAACTGAAGCTTTCTTT	TRBV6-2/TRBV6-3	TRBJ1-1	.	many
CASSPASGGVNEQYF	TGTGCCAGCAGCCCAGCAAGCGGGGGGGTGAATGAGCAGTACTTC	TRBV3-1	TRBJ2-5	TRBD2	.
CASSRIDGTGRFNTEAFF	TGTGCCAGCTCACGAATTGACGGGACAGGGAGGTTTAACACTGAAGCTTTCTTT	TRBV18	TRBJ1-1	TRBD1	many
CAWSPDGAYEQYF	TGTGCCTGGAGTCCGGACGGAGCCTACGAGCAGTACTTC	TRBV30	TRBJ2-7	.	many
CASSQLGGQALAKNIQYF	TGTGCCAGCAGCCAATTAGGGGGACAGGCCCTAGCCAAAAACATTCAGTACTTC	TRBV4-1	TRBJ2-4	TRBD1	.
CASKVAGGETQYF	TGTGCCAGCAAGGTGGCGGGGGGAGAGACCCAGTACTTC	TRBV2	TRBJ2-5	TRBD2	many
CSVGWGEETQYF	TGCAGCGTTGGTTGGGGGGAAGAGACCCAGTACTTC	TRBV29-1	TRBJ2-5	.	many
CASSFTGWRAFF	TGTGCCAGCAGCTTTACGGGATGGCGGGCTTTCTTT	TRBV7-9	TRBJ1-1	.	many
CASRPGQGIPGELFF	TGTGCCAGCAGACCGGGACAGGGGATTCCCGGGGAGCTGTTTTTT	TRBV12-3/TRBV12-4	TRBJ2-2	TRBD1	.
CASRPASANTEAFF	TGTGCCAGCAGACCCGCTTCAGCAAACACTGAAGCTTTCTTT	TRBV12-3/TRBV12-4	TRBJ1-1	.	many
CASRHRVGYEKLFF	TGTGCCAGCAGACACAGGGTCGGATATGAAAAACTGTTTTTT	TRBV27	TRBJ1-4	.	few